Detailed here is one TCR beta chain. TCRdb's copy holds only in-frame clones and misses some; the assay was immunoSEQ multiplex PCR. This table holds about 5,600 clones, around three quarters found once. The length of the CDR3 is 14 residues. V dropped 5 bases and J dropped 6; count of bases not matched to a gene: 8. Per the germline V gene, CDR1 is MNHEY and CDR2 is SMNVEV (reference sequence). This entry belongs to a study of tumor T cells in aggressive B-cell lymphoma. The receptor was derived from an adult with diffuse large B cell lymphoma. Input material: tumor tissue. V gene TRBV27 combines with J gene TRBJ2-7, with 9 positions matching TRBD2. CDR3 coding DNA: TGTGCCAGCAGTCCTCGGACAGCGGGAGGCGAGCAGTACTTC. Its translation: CASSPRTAGGEQYF.